This TCR beta chain was obtained from a study of neoadjuvant nivolumab and ipilimumab in lung cancer. In the study overall: Nivolumab 3 mg/kg was given days 1, 15 and 29, plus ipilimumab 1 mg/kg day 1 in combination. Points from the study as a whole: Pretherapy blood TCR richness correlated positively with resected tumor richness. From pretherapy to surgery, tumor richness and clonality rose with dual therapy. Resected tumors had greater TCR richness and clonality than uninvolved lung.

Germline CDR1 SGHTA, CDR2 FQGTGA. CDR3 length: 15 amino acids. J lost 9 bases, V lost 4 bases, and 7 bases had no gene match. Profiling relied on immunoSEQ multiplex PCR, and the TCRdb table lists in-frame clones only, not all of them. This sample has some 43,000 clones, with about 89% found just once. In regard to this clone: No antigen is known for it.

This TCR was recovered from an adult with non-small cell lung cancer. Some clones in this sample may be carry-over from other donors' samples. The chain employs TRBV7-3 and TRBJ2-1; 12 bases agree with TRBD2. Sequenced material: blood, taken before neoadjuvant nivolumab, alone or with ipilimumab. The CDR3 region is CASSSTSGRWGEQFF. Here the CDR3 DNA reads TGTGCCAGCAGCTCGACTAGCGGGAGATGGGGTGAGCAGTTCTTC. The full variable domain, with the rest looked up from reference TRBV7-3 and TRBJ2-1, is GAGVSQTPSNKVTEKGKYVELRCDPISGHTALYWYRQSLGQGPEFLIYFQGTGAADDSGLPNDRFFAVRPEGSVSTLKIQRTERGDSAVYLCASSSTSGRWGEQFFGPGTRLTVL.